A selection of T cell receptor beta chains follows, all from one sample in a study of blood T cell repertoires in COVID-19. TCRdb keeps only in-frame clones here, not all; method: immunoSEQ multiplex PCR. The sample lists about 170,000 clones, 60% to 80% seen once, with roughly 3.1% in the top ten. The specimen sequenced was peripheral blood. The receptors shown here come from a man between 70 and 80 years old with acute or convalescent COVID-19. The CDR3 runs from the conserved cysteine through the conserved F or W. Fields, in order: D gene, J gene, V gene, clone size, CDR3 DNA, CDR3 protein. A D gene is named only where the DNA matches it firmly. Some rows have no size entry. The others give once, few or many, or a class for an expanded clone.

>-|TRBJ1-4|TRBV12-5|-
TGTGCTAGTGGATCAGGGGCATATAATGAAAAACTGTTTTTT
CASGSGAYNEKLFF
>-|TRBJ1-1|TRBV4-1|-
TGCGCCAGCAGCCAAGTTCGGAACACTGAAGCTTTCTTT
CASSQVRNTEAFF
>TRBD2|TRBJ2-3|TRBV11-3|-
TGTGCCAGCAGCTTAGTTAGTAGCGGGGGGCCTAGGAGCACAGATACGCAGTATTTT
CASSLVSSGGPRSTDTQYF
>TRBD1|TRBJ2-7|TRBV29-1|-
TGCAGCGCGGGGACAGTTTCCTACGAGCAGTACTTC
CSAGTVSYEQYF
>-|TRBJ2-1|TRBV5-6|-
TGTGCCAGCAGCCCGGCGGCTTACAATGAGCAGTTCTTC
CASSPAAYNEQFF
>-|TRBJ1-5|TRBV6-1|once
TGTGCCAGCAGTGAACGGTCAGGGCAGAAGCCCCAGCATTTT
CASSERSGQKPQHF
>-|TRBJ1-1|TRBV6-6|once
TGTGCCAGCACGAACTCTGGACATTCCGCCACTGAAGCTTTCTTT
CASTNSGHSATEAFF
>TRBD1|TRBJ1-4|TRBV15|once
TGTGCCACCAGCCCGACCGGGACAGGGATCCTAGAACTGTTTTTT
CATSPTGTGILELFF
>-|TRBJ2-1|TRBV9|-
TGTGCCAGCAGCGTAACCGGGAATGGGGTCAATGAGCAGTTCTTC
CASSVTGNGVNEQFF
>-|TRBJ1-2|TRBV13|once
TGTGCCAGCAGCTCGACCGCCTACAGGGCCGCATCTGTTGGCTACACCTTC
CASSSTAYRAASVGYTF
>TRBD1|TRBJ1-4|TRBV5-1|-
TGCGCCAGCACCGCAGGGGGAACTAATGAAAAACTGTTTTTT
CASTAGGTNEKLFF
>-|TRBJ1-1|TRBV27|-
TGTGCCAGCAGTCTGACAGGGAACACTGAAGCTTTCTTT
CASSLTGNTEAFF
>TRBD2|TRBJ2-1|TRBV25-1|-
TGTGCCAGCAGTGACCTAGCGGACCCCTACAATGAGCAGTTCTTC
CASSDLADPYNEQFF
>TRBD2|TRBJ2-1|TRBV29-1|few
TGCAGCGTTGCGTTAGCGGGGGAGGGGGAGCAGTTCTTC
CSVALAGEGEQFF
>TRBD2|TRBJ2-1|TRBV19|-
TGTGCCAGTAGTTCGCGGACTAGCGGGGGGCGTAGCTCCTACAATGAGCAGTTCTTC
CASSSRTSGGRSSYNEQFF
>TRBD2|TRBJ2-2|TRBV7-2|few
TGTGCCAGCAGCTTAGCGAGGGGACTAGCGGGACCCTTAGCGAACACCGGGGAGCTGTTTTTT
CASSLARGLAGPLANTGELFF
>-|TRBJ2-7|TRBV5-4|-
TGTGCCAGCAGTCGGACAGTAAATACCTACGAGCAGTACTTC
CASSRTVNTYEQYF
>-|TRBJ2-3|TRBV28|-
TGTGCCAGCAGTTTATCGCAGGGGCGGGCAGATACGCAGTATTTT
CASSLSQGRADTQYF
>-|TRBJ2-2|TRBV7-6|-
TGTGCCAGCAGCTTTCGCGCCGGGGAGCTGTTTTTT
CASSFRAGELFF
>-|TRBJ1-4|TRBV24-1|-
TGTGCCACCAGCAGTGGTGGTGAAAAACTGTTTTTT
CATSSGGEKLFF
>-|TRBJ1-4|TRBV19|-
TGTGCCAGTAGACTGGGACGGGGGAATGAAAAACTGTTTTTT
CASRLGRGNEKLFF
>TRBD1|TRBJ1-6|TRBV28|-
TGTGCCAGCAGTAACACAGGGGGCTATGGTTCACCCCTCCACTTT
CASSNTGGYGSPLHF
>-|TRBJ2-7|TRBV6-1|-
TGTGCCAGCAGTGAAGCATCGAGGAGATACGAGCAGTACTTC
CASSEASRRYEQYF
>-|TRBJ1-2|TRBV14|-
TGTGCCAGCAGCCCGGACATAAACTATGGCTACACCTTC
CASSPDINYGYTF
>-|TRBJ2-5|TRBV18|-
TGTGCCAGCTCACCGGACTACCAAGAGACCCAGTACTTC
CASSPDYQETQYF
>-|TRBJ2-7|TRBV2|-
TGTGCCAGCAGTGAAATGTTAGAAACCGAGCAGTACTTC
CASSEMLETEQYF
>-|TRBJ1-1|TRBV6-5|-
TGTGCCAGCACTAGACAGGCCCAGACCTCTGAAGCTTTCTTT
CASTRQAQTSEAFF
>TRBD1|TRBJ2-7|TRBV5-6|-
TGTGCCAGCAGCTACAGGGGAGTGGGCTACGAGCAGTACTTC
CASSYRGVGYEQYF
>TRBD1|TRBJ2-7|TRBV28|few
TGTGCCAGCAGTGGGGGGACAGGGGAAGTCGAGCAGTACTTC
CASSGGTGEVEQYF
>-|TRBJ1-5|TRBV7-9|-
TGTGCCAGCAGCTCGGACGGGGTTGATGGGCATTTT
CASSSDGVDGHF
>TRBD2|TRBJ2-2|TRBV10-3|-
TGTGCCATCGGGGTAGCGGGGTCCAGGGGCACCGGGGAGCTGTTTTTT
CAIGVAGSRGTGELFF
>-|TRBJ2-1|TRBV19|-
TGTGCCAGTAGTATTGGGCAGAATGAGCAGTTCTTC
CASSIGQNEQFF
>TRBD2|TRBJ2-7|TRBV14|-
TGTGCCAGCAGCCAAGATTTACAACTAGCGGGGGAGCAGTACTTC
CASSQDLQLAGEQYF
>-|TRBJ1-5|TRBV6-4|few
TGTGCCAGCAGTGTAGAGGGTGGCGGCAATCAGCCCCAGCATTTT
CASSVEGGGNQPQHF
>-|TRBJ1-3|TRBV19|-
TGTGCCAGTATGCGGGGGCGAATCTTCTCTGGAAACACCATATATTTT
CASMRGRIFSGNTIYF
>TRBD1|TRBJ1-1|TRBV11-3|few
TGTGCCAGCAGCCCCCGGACAGGTCTCTCTGAAGCTTTCTTT
CASSPRTGLSEAFF
>TRBD1|TRBJ2-7|TRBV7-9|few
TGTGCCAGCAGCTGGGGACAGACGTACGAGCAGTACTTC
CASSWGQTYEQYF
>TRBD1|TRBJ2-3|TRBV28|-
TGTGCCAGCAGTAGACCCGGGACAGGGAGAGATACGCAGTATTTT
CASSRPGTGRDTQYF
>-|TRBJ2-7|TRBV18|-
TGTGCCAGCTCACCAGTGCAGGGGAGCTCCTACGAGCAGTACTTC
CASSPVQGSSYEQYF
>-|TRBJ1-5|TRBV3-1/TRBV3-2|few
TGTGCCAGCAGCCAAAGAGGGAACCAGCCCCAGCATTTT
CASSQRGNQPQHF
>TRBD1|TRBJ1-1|TRBV12-3/TRBV12-4|-
TGTGCCAGCAGTTTGGGACAGGGTGAAGCTTTCTTT
CASSLGQGEAFF
>-|TRBJ1-3|TRBV7-6|-
TGTGCCAGCAGCTTAAAGGCGGTAGGCTCTGGAAACACCATATATTTT
CASSLKAVGSGNTIYF
>-|TRBJ1-2|TRBV7-9|-
TGTGCCAGCAGCTCCAGGGTTGCTGGCTACACCTTC
CASSSRVAGYTF
>TRBD1|TRBJ1-1|TRBV6-5|-
TGTGCCAGCAGTTTGGGACAGGGGACTGAAGCTTTCTTT
CASSLGQGTEAFF
>-|TRBJ2-1|TRBV6-2/TRBV6-3|-
TGTGCCAGCAGTCTCTCTGGGGGAGGTGAGCAGTTCTTC
CASSLSGGGEQFF
>TRBD2|TRBJ2-1|TRBV5-4|-
TGTGCCAGCAGCCTTAGCGGGGTCTCCTACAATGAGCAGTTCTTC
CASSLSGVSYNEQFF